This T cell receptor (beta chain) was obtained from a study of cytomegalovirus exposure and HLA in healthy donors. The CDR3 has 16 amino acids. Germline CDR1 reads SNHLY; CDR2 reads FYNNEI. Sequencing used immunoSEQ multiplex PCR; TCRdb keeps in-frame clones, though not all of them. The table records roughly 75,000 clones, 94% of them present only once. This chain uses TRBV2 with TRBJ2-5; D is possibly TRBD1 (6 bases). The J call may be faulty, since TRBJ2-7 better matches the DNA end. The specimen was PBMCs. The clonotype originates from a young man in good health and CMV-seropositive. CDR3 loop: CASSGRQVTLHYEQYF. The CDR3 nucleotides read TGTGCCAGCAGTGGCAGACAGGTTACGCTACACTACGAGCAGTACTTC.